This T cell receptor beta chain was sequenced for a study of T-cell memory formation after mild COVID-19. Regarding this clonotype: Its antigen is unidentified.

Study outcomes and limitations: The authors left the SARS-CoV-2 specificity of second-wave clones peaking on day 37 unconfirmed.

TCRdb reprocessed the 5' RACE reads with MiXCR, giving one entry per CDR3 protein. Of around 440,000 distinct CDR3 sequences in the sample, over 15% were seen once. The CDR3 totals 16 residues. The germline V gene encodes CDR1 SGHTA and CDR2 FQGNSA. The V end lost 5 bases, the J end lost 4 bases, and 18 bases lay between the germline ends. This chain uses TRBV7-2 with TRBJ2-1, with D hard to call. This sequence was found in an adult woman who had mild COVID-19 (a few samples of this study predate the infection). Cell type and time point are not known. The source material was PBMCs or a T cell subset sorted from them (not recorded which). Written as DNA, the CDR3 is TGTGCCAGCAGCCCTCTTCTCGGGCGGCGTTACAATGAGCAGTTCTTC. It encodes CASSPLLGRRYNEQFF.